These 28 T cell receptor beta chains came from one sample sequenced in a study of OX40 agonist ivuxolimab in advanced cancers. The protocol was immunoSEQ multiplex PCR, while the TCRdb copy is restricted to in-frame clones and leaves out a portion. The repertoire holds approximately 82,000 clones, roughly 85% seen once, with around 4.1% in the top ten. This material consisted of CD4+ or CD8+ T cells sorted from blood, taken in a trial of the OX40 agonist ivuxolimab. Source of these receptors: an adult with an advanced solid tumor such as melanoma, head and neck, liver or kidney cancer.

The chain combines TRBV5-1 with TRBJ1-1, with TRBD1 as a possible D gene (6 bases). V was trimmed by 0 bases and J by 3 bases, leaving 9 bases between them. Per the germline V gene, CDR1 is SGHRS and CDR2 is YFSETQ. The CDR3 length is 14 residues. CDR3 region: CASSLDREDTEAFF. CDR3 bases: TGCGCCAGCAGCTTGGACAGGGAGGACACTGAAGCTTTCTTT.

This chain joins TRBV11-3 and TRBJ1-1; D unresolved. CDR3 length: 14 residues. CDR1 is SGHNT, CDR2 YENEEA, per germline. Trimming stripped 3 bases from V and 5 bases from J, with 13 bases between. The CDR3 bases are TGTGCCAGCAGCTTGGGCAGGCAGGATACTGAAGCTTTCTTT. As protein: CASSLGRQDTEAFF.

V and J are TRBV5-1 and TRBJ2-3; 7 bases line up with TRBD2. V dropped 5 bases and J dropped 6; count of bases not matched to a gene: 18. The CDR3 consists of 17 residues. Germline V lookup: CDR1 SGHRS, CDR2 YFSETQ. The CDR3 loop is CASSPLTSSSKGDTQYF. CDR3 bases: TGCGCCAGCAGTCCGCTGACTAGCTCCTCTAAGGGGGATACGCAGTATTTT.

The genes are TRBV9 and TRBJ2-5, with 8 nucleotides matching TRBD2. The CDR3 has 16 amino acids. Germline assignment: CDR1 SGDLS and CDR2 YYNGEE. The V and J ends lost 4 bases and 2 bases, in that order; junction bases with no gene match: 10. The CDR3 coding sequence is TGTGCCAGCAGCCCCCAGAGTAGCGGGGCTCAAGAGACCCAGTACTTC. It encodes CASSPQSSGAQETQYF. The full variable domain, in which reference TRBV9 and TRBJ2-5 provide the parts outside the CDR3, is DSGVTQTPKHLITATGQRVTLRCSPRSGDLSVYWYQQSLDQGLQFLIQYYNGEERAKGNILERFSAQQFPDLHSELNLSSLELGDSALYFCASSPQSSGAQETQYFGPGTRLLVL.

This clone appeared once. The gene calls are TRBV5-1 and TRBJ2-3; 8 nucleotides line up with TRBD2. CDR1 and CDR2 from the germline V gene are SGHRS and YFSETQ. With V trimmed by 0 bases and J by 0 bases, 6 bases remained unmatched. The CDR3 contains 17 residues. In nucleotides, the CDR3 is TGCGCCAGCAGCTTGGGGGCCATAGCGGGAAGCACAGATACGCAGTATTTT. Translating gives CASSLGAIAGSTDTQYF.

The rearrangement joins TRBV15 to TRBJ2-7; perhaps D is TRBD1 or TRBD2 (5 bases each). Germline V lookup: CDR1 LNHNV, CDR2 YYDKDF (reference sequence). The CDR3 is 22 amino acids. V was clipped by 4 bases and J by 0 bases, with 34 bases between them. This CDR3 reads CATSTRSGPSGPEGPSSYEQYF. The CDR3 coding sequence is TGTGCCACCAGCACCCGATCAGGGCCGAGTGGGCCCGAGGGCCCGTCCTCCTACGAGCAGTACTTC.

The genes are TRBV28 and TRBJ2-1; TRBD1 aligns across 8 bases. Unmatched junction bases numbered 3, after V lost 6 bases and J lost 5 bases. CDR1 MDHEN and CDR2 SYDVKM come from the germline V gene. There are 13 residues in the CDR3. CDR3 in amino acids: CASRPTGDNEQFF. The DNA for the CDR3 is TGTGCCAGCAGACCGACAGGGGACAATGAGCAGTTCTTC.

The chain combines TRBV2 with TRBJ2-7; 14 bases align to TRBD2. J was trimmed by 2 bases and V by 4 bases; bases with no gene match: 7. The CDR3 totals 17 residues. Looked up from germline, CDR1 is SNHLY and CDR2 is FYNNEI. The CDR3 bases are TGTGCCAGCAGTGGGACTAGCGGGAGGTCAAATACCTACGAGCAGTACTTC. Residues: CASSGTSGRSNTYEQYF.

CDR3 DNA: TGTGCCTGGAGTGTCGGCAGCTCTGGGGCCAACGTCCTGACTTTC. Translated, it gives CAWSVGSSGANVLTF. The chain employs TRBV30 and TRBJ2-6; D is undetermined. CDR1 GTSNPN and CDR2 SVGIG come from the germline V gene (reference sequence). Trimming stripped 0 bases from V and 0 bases from J, with 6 bases between. This CDR3 has 15 amino acids.

The CDR3 DNA follows: TGTGCCACCAGAGTCCCGGGACTAGCGGGAGTCAATGAGCAGTTCTTC. The encoded protein is CATRVPGLAGVNEQFF. This sequence joins TRBV15 and TRBJ2-1, with 14 nucleotides matching TRBD2. This CDR3 has 16 residues. With 6 bases clipped from V and 6 bases from J, the junction kept 7 bases outside the gene matches. Germline V gene sequence: CDR1 LNHNV, CDR2 YYDKDF (reference sequence).

The chain is built from TRBV29-1 and TRBJ2-1; D is ambiguous. With 4 bases removed from V and 6 bases from J, the gap between germline ends came to 13 bases. CDR3 length: 13 residues. Germline loops: CDR1 SQVTM, CDR2 ANQGSEA. The CDR3 spells CSVVWHTGNEQFF. CDR3 sequence (DNA): TGCAGCGTTGTTTGGCATACCGGCAATGAGCAGTTCTTC.

The chain combines TRBV11-2 with TRBJ1-6; 7 bases align to TRBD1. Per germline, CDR1 SGHAT and CDR2 FQNNGV. CDR3 size: 14 residues. The J segment lost 6 bases and the V segment lost 4 bases, leaving 3 bases of the junction unmatched. This CDR3 is CASSSQGGNSPLHF. In DNA form, the CDR3 reads TGTGCCAGCAGCTCGCAGGGGGGTAATTCACCCCTCCACTTT.

CDR3 DNA sequence: TGTGCCAGCGGGGGACTAGCGGGAGCTGGCAACGAGCAGTACTTC. It specifies CASGGLAGAGNEQYF. The chain couples TRBV6-1 to TRBJ2-7; 14 positions match TRBD2. The CDR3 has 15 amino acids. The V gene end was trimmed by 8 bases and the J gene end by 5 bases; junction bases not matched to a gene: 8. Germline CDR1 reads MNHNS; CDR2 reads SASEGT.

J is TRBJ2-5 and V is TRBV6-1, with 10 bases fitting TRBD1. V shed 0 bases and J 5 bases; nucleotides not matched to a gene: 6. CDR1 MNHNS and CDR2 SASEGT come from the germline V gene. CDR3 length: 16 residues. Here the CDR3 DNA reads TGTGCCAGCAGTGAAGCCTCGACAGGGGGCGCTGAGACCCAGTACTTC. It encodes CASSEASTGGAETQYF.

This chain connects TRBV6-1 to TRBJ1-2; D ambiguous. Trimming shortened V by 7 bases and J by 2 bases, and 14 bases separated the two germline ends. CDR1 is MNHNS, CDR2 SASEGT, per germline. The CDR3 is made up of 14 amino acids. In nucleotides, the CDR3 is TGTGCCAGCACCCAGTATGGGGTAAACTATGGCTACACCTTC. It encodes CASTQYGVNYGYTF.

The V gene is TRBV27, the J gene TRBJ2-5, with TRBD1 as a possible D gene (6 bases). The CDR3 consists of 16 residues. Germline lookup yields CDR1 MNHEY and CDR2 SMNVEV (reference sequence). V gave up 0 bases and J gave up 3 bases, with 14 bases separating them. CDR3 bases: TGTGCCAGCAGTTTATCTTTTGGACAGCTCGAAGAGACCCAGTACTTC. Amino acids: CASSLSFGQLEETQYF.

The V gene is TRBV11-2, the J gene TRBJ1-6; 7 bases match TRBD1. V shed 2 bases, J shed 8 bases, and the junction held 6 bases outside the gene matches. The CDR3 loop spans 15 amino acids. The germline gives CDR1 SGHAT, CDR2 FQNNGV. The CDR3 protein is CASSLQGGGYSPLHF. Here the CDR3 DNA reads TGTGCCAGCAGCTTACAAGGGGGCGGGTATTCACCCCTCCACTTT.

The chain carries TRBV7-9 and TRBJ2-5, with D tentatively TRBD2 (6 bases). CDR3 length: 13 residues. V shed 1 base and J shed 10 bases, with 13 bases lying between them. CDR1 and CDR2 (germline): SEHNR, FQNEAQ (reference sequence). The CDR3 here is CASSLGLASFQYF. CDR3 DNA sequence: TGTGCCAGCAGCTTAGGCCTAGCGTCGTTCCAGTACTTC.

The chain joins TRBV5-1 to TRBJ2-3; TRBD2 matches at 7 bases. V trimming: 5 bases; J trimming: 4 bases; junction bases outside the gene matches: 7. This CDR3 comprises 14 residues. Germline lookup yields CDR1 SGHRS and CDR2 YFSETQ. Written as DNA, the CDR3 is TGCGCCAGCAGAGGCGGAGCGGGGCCAGATACGCAGTATTTT. The encoded protein is CASRGGAGPDTQYF.

The chain recombines TRBV19 with TRBJ2-3; 16 nucleotides align to TRBD2. The length of the CDR3 is 17 residues. The germline CDR1 and CDR2 sequences are LNHDA and SQIVND (reference sequence). V shed 3 bases and J 7 bases; nucleotides not matched to a gene: 7. The CDR3 nucleotides read TGTGCCAGTAGTATGGGACTAGCGGGAGGGCCAATAAATACGCAGTATTTT. Protein sequence: CASSMGLAGGPINTQYF.

J is TRBJ2-2 and V is TRBV7-3; D unresolved. The CDR3 extends over 14 amino acids. Germline V gene sequence: CDR1 SGHTA, CDR2 FQGTGA. V lost 1 base and J lost 2, with 5 bases in between. The CDR3 protein is CASSLRSNTGELFF. The CDR3 DNA reads as TGTGCCAGCAGCTTAAGGAGTAACACCGGGGAGCTGTTTTTT.

The rearrangement links TRBV18 to TRBJ2-2; the D gene could be TRBD1 or TRBD2 (6 bases each). With 1 base removed from V and 0 bases from J, the gap between germline ends came to 12 bases. CDR3 length: 17 residues. Germline-derived CDR1 and CDR2 are KGHSH and LQKENI. This chain's CDR3 is CASSPRGGGSNTGELFF. CDR3 coding DNA: TGTGCCAGCTCACCACGCGGAGGGGGATCGAACACCGGGGAGCTGTTTTTT.

This clone was detected once. This chain joins TRBV6-6 and TRBJ1-5, with a possible D match to TRBD1 (5 bases). Trimming took off 6 bases at V and 5 bases at J, with 11 bases between the two ends. From germline, CDR1 is MNHNY and CDR2 SVGAGI (reference sequence). The CDR3 is made up of 13 amino acids. CDR3 DNA: TGTGCCAGCAGACGGGACTCGGATCAGCCCCAGCATTTT. As protein: CASRRDSDQPQHF.

This clone was seen more than once but under ten times. The chain couples TRBV11-1 to TRBJ2-5; 13 nucleotides agree with TRBD2. Germline V CDR1 and CDR2: SGHAT, FQDESV (reference sequence). The CDR3 totals 17 residues. Trimming removed 1 base from V and 1 base from J; junction bases left unmatched: 3. The CDR3 here is CASSLGLAGGLQETQYF. The CDR3 DNA reads TGTGCCAGCAGCTTAGGACTAGCGGGAGGTCTCCAAGAGACCCAGTACTTC.

This chain connects TRBV19 to TRBJ2-7; TRBD2 matches 9 bases. The germline gives CDR1 LNHDA, CDR2 SQIVND (reference sequence). V dropped 3 bases and J dropped 1; count of bases not matched to a gene: 7. The CDR3 spans 16 residues. The CDR3 spells CASSISLREGSYEQYF. In DNA, the CDR3 is TGTGCCAGTAGTATCTCTCTGCGGGAGGGTTCCTACGAGCAGTACTTC.

This rearrangement joins TRBV5-6 to TRBJ2-2; TRBD2 aligns across 8 bases. The ends lost 3 bases at V and 1 base at J; junction bases unmatched: 8. The CDR3 has 17 residues. Germline values: CDR1 SGHDT, CDR2 YYEEEE. The CDR3 sequence: CASSWSILAGNTGELFF. In DNA, the CDR3 is TGTGCCAGCAGCTGGTCGATCCTAGCGGGGAACACCGGGGAGCTGTTTTTT.

The chain carries TRBV5-1 and TRBJ1-1; D is perhaps TRBD1 (5 bases). Germline V gene lookup returns CDR1 SGHRS and CDR2 YFSETQ. Trimming stripped 4 bases from V and 7 bases from J, with 17 bases between. The CDR3 covers 14 residues. The CDR3 is CASSLEGARGEAFF. CDR3 DNA: TGCGCCAGCAGCCTTGAAGGGGCGCGTGGTGAAGCTTTCTTT.

This clone is a singleton in its sample. The chain employs TRBV4-1 and TRBJ2-7; maybe TRBD2 (6 bases). The CDR3 length is 15 residues. With 2 bases removed from V and 2 bases from J, the gap between germline ends came to 13 bases. The germline gives CDR1 MGHRA, CDR2 YSYEKL. CDR3 in DNA: TGCGCCAGCAGCCAACTGGGACTCCCGGCCTACGAGCAGTACTTC. The encoded protein is CASSQLGLPAYEQYF.